Listed here are 32 T cell receptor beta chains from one sample, sequenced in a study of T-cell memory formation after mild COVID-19 (dated by TCRdb to about 2021). Library generation was performed with 5' RACE. Sequencing took place on an Illumina NovaSeq 6000. TCRdb handled the public reads itself, with Q25 trimming in fastp and clone calling in MiXCR, and kept productive beta chains. Rows merge per CDR3 protein into single entries with the most common DNA and genes. This sample has hundreds of thousands of distinct CDR3 sequences in its table, and approximately 23% of those were observed once. 12% of the sample rests with the top ten. Sequenced: PBMCs or a T cell subset sorted from them (not recorded which). Every receptor here comes from an adult woman who had mild COVID-19 (a few samples of this study predate the infection). The sample titles of this study are shuffled in the database, so cell type and time point are left out; the donor was told from shared clones.

This chain uses TRBV20-1 with TRBJ2-5, with D unclear. The CDR3 runs 14 residues. V lost 2 bases and J lost 4, with 14 bases in between. The germline CDR1 and CDR2 sequences are DFQATT and SNEGSKA (reference sequence). CDR3 sequence (DNA): TGCAGTGCTAGATTAAATTCAGCGCCAGAGACCCAGTACTTC. Translating gives CSARLNSAPETQYF.

The chain uses TRBV4-1 and TRBJ1-2, with D perhaps TRBD1 (5 bases). V lost 2 bases, J lost 4 bases, and 8 bases lay in between. The CDR3 contains 13 residues. In germline, CDR1 is MGHRA, CDR2 YSYEKL. The CDR3 loop is CASSQQGFYGYTF. The CDR3 region has the DNA TGCGCCAGCAGCCAACAGGGATTCTATGGCTACACCTTC.

This clonotype came up a few times. The V and J genes are TRBV12-3 or TRBV12-4 and TRBJ1-1; TRBD1 aligns across 10 bases. V trimming: 3 bases; J trimming: 5 bases; junction bases outside the gene matches: 3. CDR3 length: 14 amino acids. CDR3 nucleotide sequence: TGTGCCAGCAGTTTTGTGGACAGGGGGACTGAAGCTTTCTTT. Translated, it gives CASSFVDRGTEAFF.

The chain couples TRBV6-6 to TRBJ2-7, with D possibly matching TRBD1 (5 bases). The V end lost 6 bases, the J end lost 5 bases, and 20 bases lay between the germline ends. The CDR3 sequence is 15 residues long. Germline V gene sequence: CDR1 MNHNY, CDR2 SVGAGI (reference sequence). CDR3 sequence: CASSPFSGRAHEQYF. The CDR3, as DNA: TGTGCCAGCAGCCCTTTCTCGGGCAGGGCCCACGAGCAGTACTTC.

The rearrangement links TRBV7-9 to TRBJ2-3; 9 bases map to TRBD1. V trimming: 5 bases; J trimming: 9 bases; junction bases outside the gene matches: 15. The CDR3 consists of 16 residues. Germline CDR1 reads SEHNR; CDR2 reads FQNEAQ (reference sequence). For the CDR3, the DNA is TGTGCCAGCAGCCCCACCGGGACAGGGAAAGGGAGGACGCAGTATTTT. Protein product: CASSPTGTGKGRTQYF.

The chain couples TRBV4-1 to TRBJ2-1; D tentatively fits TRBD1 or TRBD2 (5 bases each). Germline values: CDR1 MGHRA, CDR2 YSYEKL. Trimming took 2 bases from V and 12 from J, leaving 14 bases between them. The CDR3 runs 13 residues. Here the CDR3 DNA reads TGCGCCAGCAGCCAATTCCCCGGGGCCGGGCAGTTCTTC. Its translation is CASSQFPGAGQFF.

The rearrangement uses TRBV20-1 and TRBJ2-2; D is possibly TRBD2 (5 bases). This CDR3 is built from 14 residues. From germline, CDR1 is DFQATT and CDR2 SNEGSKA (reference sequence). V was cut by 5 bases and J by 5 bases, with 15 bases left in between. Here the CDR3 reads CSAAREGWTGELFF. CDR3 coding DNA: TGCAGTGCTGCACGAGAGGGTTGGACCGGGGAGCTGTTTTTT.

The rearrangement links TRBV5-4 to TRBJ2-5, with 9 bases lining up with TRBD2. CDR3 length: 15 residues. V was pared by 1 base and J by 4 bases, with 5 bases of the junction left unmatched. CDR1 and CDR2 (germline): SGHNT, YYREEE (reference sequence). The CDR3 DNA sequence: TGTGCCAGCAGCTTGAAAGCGGGGGGCCCAGAGACCCAGTACTTC. It specifies CASSLKAGGPETQYF.

The rearrangement joins TRBV7-8 to TRBJ2-5; maybe TRBD1 (5 bases). The V end was cut by 5 bases, the J end by 0 bases, with 13 bases between. Germline CDR1 reads SGHVS; CDR2 reads FQNEAQ. CDR3 length equals 15 residues. The CDR3 DNA sequence: TGTGCCAGCAGCGATTGGAGACAGAACCAAGAGACCCAGTACTTC. Encoded protein: CASSDWRQNQETQYF.

The J gene is TRBJ2-1, the V gene TRBV7-9, with unresolved D. V shed 1 base and J shed 13 bases, with 14 bases lying between them. Per the germline V gene, CDR1 is SEHNR and CDR2 is FQNEAQ (reference sequence). CDR3 length: 13 residues. The chain's CDR3 is CASSLGVLQRQFF. The CDR3 DNA is TGTGCCAGCAGCTTAGGGGTGCTTCAGCGTCAGTTCTTC.

This clonotype was recorded at least ten times. V gene TRBV18 combines with J gene TRBJ2-1; 9 bases fit TRBD2. The V and J ends lost 4 bases and 10 bases, in that order; junction bases with no gene match: 5. The CDR3 sequence is 13 residues long. Germline lookup yields CDR1 KGHSH and CDR2 LQKENI. The CDR3 DNA is TGTGCCAGCTCACGGAACAGCGGGGGGGAGCAGTTCTTC. This sequence encodes CASSRNSGGEQFF.

This clonotype has a handful of counts. This chain links TRBV7-9 with TRBJ1-5; D not certain. The germline gives CDR1 SEHNR, CDR2 FQNEAQ (reference sequence). This CDR3 spans 13 amino acids. V was trimmed by 5 bases and J by 4 bases, leaving 9 bases between them. This chain's CDR3 is CASSRLGNQPQHF. CDR3 nucleotides: TGTGCCAGCAGCCGTTTAGGGAATCAGCCCCAGCATTTT.

The chain employs TRBV2 and TRBJ2-5, with TRBD1 identical over 9 bases. The CDR3 consists of 15 residues. Germline loops: CDR1 SNHLY, CDR2 FYNNEI. Germline trimming cut 2 bases from V and 4 bases from J; bases unmatched to any gene: 5. The CDR3 coding sequence is TGTGCCAGCAGTGAAAATGCGGACAGGGGAGAGACCCAGTACTTC. It encodes CASSENADRGETQYF.

The J gene is TRBJ2-7, the V gene TRBV5-5, with D tentatively TRBD2 (7 bases). The V gene lost 4 bases and the J gene lost 3 bases, with 17 bases spanning the gap. The CDR3 has 15 amino acids. In germline, CDR1 is SGHKS, CDR2 YYEKEE (reference sequence). The CDR3 coding sequence is TGTGCCAGCAGCGGGGGGGGGACACCAGGCTACGAGCAGTACTTC. Translated: CASSGGGTPGYEQYF.

This sequence joins TRBV20-1 and TRBJ1-6, with D possibly matching TRBD1 (5 bases). The germline V and J ends were trimmed by 5 bases and 10 bases, with 15 bases remaining between them. Germline V gene data show CDR1 as DFQATT and CDR2 as SNEGSKA (reference sequence). The CDR3 covers 13 residues. In DNA, the CDR3 is TGCAGTGCTGTAGGGGCCGCCGGCTCACCCCTCCACTTT. As protein: CSAVGAAGSPLHF.

Only a few counts were recorded for this clonotype. The chain couples TRBV20-1 to TRBJ2-2; 7 nucleotides line up with TRBD2. J gave up 0 bases and V 1 base, and 11 bases lay outside the gene matches. Germline V lookup: CDR1 DFQATT, CDR2 SNEGSKA (reference sequence). The CDR3 has 18 amino acids. DNA of the CDR3: TGCAGTGCTAGAGGAGGAAGGTTGAGCGGGGCGAACACCGGGGAGCTGTTTTTT. This translates into CSARGGRLSGANTGELFF.

The chain combines TRBV19 with TRBJ2-7; D call uncertain. V gave up 3 bases and J gave up 3 bases, with 12 bases separating them. The CDR3 is 14 residues long. Germline V gene data show CDR1 as LNHDA and CDR2 as SQIVND (reference sequence). Written as DNA, the CDR3 is TGTGCCAGTAGTATGAAGGCCACAAGCTACGAGCAGTACTTC. Amino acids: CASSMKATSYEQYF.

The rearrangement joins TRBV7-9 to TRBJ1-1; D possibly corresponds to TRBD1 (5 bases). Per the germline V gene, CDR1 is SEHNR and CDR2 is FQNEAQ (reference sequence). This CDR3 is built from 14 residues. Between the trimmed V and J ends, which lost 5 bases and 1 base, there was a span of 11 bases. Written as DNA, the CDR3 is TGTGCCAGCAGCCGGGGGGGAGAGAACACTGAAGCTTTCTTT. It specifies CASSRGGENTEAFF.

The chain couples TRBV3-1 to TRBJ2-1; 9 bases are shared with TRBD2. V was clipped by 4 bases and J by 0 bases; unmatched bases: 10. The CDR3 is made up of 18 amino acids. Germline V lookup: CDR1 LGHDT, CDR2 YNNKEL (reference sequence). The CDR3 spells CASSPTSSGDSSYNEQFF. The CDR3 coding sequence is TGTGCCAGCAGCCCCACCTCTAGCGGGGATAGCTCCTACAATGAGCAGTTCTTC.

This clonotype was recorded only once. The chain combines TRBV6-2 or TRBV6-3 with TRBJ1-5; a possible D gene is TRBD1 (5 bases). The germline gives CDR1 MNHEY, CDR2 SVGEGT. The V end was cut by 4 bases, the J end by 6 bases, with 10 bases between. This CDR3 spans 13 amino acids. In DNA form, the CDR3 reads TGTGCCAGCAGTTGGGACTCAAGTCAGCCCCAGCATTTT. Protein product: CASSWDSSQPQHF.

This clonotype was seen more than once but under ten times. The chain couples TRBV11-3 to TRBJ1-1, with 7 bases lining up with TRBD1. V lost 1 base to trimming and J lost 1 base; unmatched junction nucleotides: 3. This CDR3 spans 15 amino acids. From germline, CDR1 is SGHNT and CDR2 YENEEA. The CDR3 protein is CASSLVGTANTEAFF. CDR3 DNA: TGTGCCAGCAGCTTAGTAGGGACAGCGAACACTGAAGCTTTCTTT.

The rearrangement links TRBV3-1 to TRBJ2-7; D is possibly TRBD2 (6 bases). Per the germline V gene, CDR1 is LGHDT and CDR2 is YNNKEL (reference sequence). Trimming cost V 1 base and J 7 bases, with 8 bases left between them. The CDR3 totals 12 residues. CDR3 nucleotides: TGTGCCAGCAGCCAAGCGGAGGGGGAGCAGTACTTC. Translating gives CASSQAEGEQYF.

Ten or more counts support this clonotype. This chain connects TRBV3-1 to TRBJ2-7; 9 bases align to TRBD2. This CDR3 has 17 amino acids. Looked up from germline, CDR1 is LGHDT and CDR2 is YNNKEL (reference sequence). The V segment lost 2 bases and the J segment 0 bases; nucleotides outside the gene matches: 8. The CDR3 is CASSQLLTSGSSYEQYF. The CDR3 DNA follows: TGTGCCAGCAGCCAACTACTGACTAGCGGATCCTCCTACGAGCAGTACTTC.

The chain recombines TRBV5-1 with TRBJ2-1; weak D call: TRBD2 (5 bases). Trimming cost V 4 bases and J 2 bases, with 13 bases left between them. The CDR3 loop spans 15 amino acids. Per the germline V gene, CDR1 is SGHRS and CDR2 is YFSETQ. This chain's CDR3 is CASSVAYPAYNEQFF. For the CDR3, the DNA is TGCGCCAGCAGCGTAGCGTACCCGGCCTACAATGAGCAGTTCTTC. Looking up the rest from reference TRBV5-1 and TRBJ2-1 gives the full variable domain: KAGVTQTPRYLIKTRGQQVTLSCSPISGHRSVSWYQQTPGQGLQFLFEYFSETQRNKGNFPGRFSGRQFSNSRSEMNVSTLELGDSALYLCASSVAYPAYNEQFFGPGTRLTVL.

CDR3 nucleotide sequence: TGTGCCAGCAGCTTAGTGGCACTCTACAATGAGCAGTTCTTC. This translates into CASSLVALYNEQFF. This chain connects TRBV7-9 to TRBJ2-1; no firm D call. In germline, CDR1 is SEHNR, CDR2 FQNEAQ (reference sequence). Trimming cost V 1 base and J 3 bases, with 7 bases left between them. This CDR3 region has 14 residues.

The V gene is TRBV20-1, the J gene TRBJ2-2, with unresolved D. CDR3 length: 15 amino acids. V dropped 0 bases and J dropped 0 bases, with 8 bases sitting between them. Germline-derived CDR1 and CDR2 are DFQATT and SNEGSKA (reference sequence). CDR3 in DNA: TGCAGTGCTAGAGATTTAAAAGCGAACACCGGGGAGCTGTTTTTT. This gives the protein CSARDLKANTGELFF.

The gene calls are TRBV9 and TRBJ2-1; TRBD2 is a possible D gene (6 bases). V lost 4 bases and J 8 bases, leaving 16 bases between the germline ends. CDR3 length equals 14 residues. Germline V CDR1 and CDR2: SGDLS, YYNGEE. CDR3 nucleotide sequence: TGTGCCAGCAGCCTAGAACCGGGAGTGGATGAGCAGTTCTTC. As protein: CASSLEPGVDEQFF.

The chain links TRBV20-1 to TRBJ2-7; perhaps D is TRBD1 or TRBD2 (7 bases each). This CDR3 spans 19 amino acids. V was cut by 2 bases and J by 2 bases, with 28 bases left in between. Germline CDR1 is DFQATT and CDR2 is SNEGSKA (reference sequence). The CDR3 sequence is CSARSAGGGQSEGTYEQYF. The CDR3, as DNA: TGCAGTGCTAGATCGGCTGGGGGGGGACAGTCAGAAGGTACCTACGAGCAGTACTTC.

The chain joins TRBV12-3 or TRBV12-4 to TRBJ1-2; no clear D gene. The V end was cut by 0 bases, the J end by 5 bases, with 7 bases between. The CDR3 sequence is 13 residues long. The CDR3 here is CASSLAPGYGYTF. CDR3 bases: TGTGCCAGCAGTTTAGCGCCGGGGTATGGCTACACCTTC.

This clonotype has just a few counts. This chain links TRBV5-1 with TRBJ1-5; no definite D call. The CDR3 extends over 13 amino acids. Germline CDR1 and CDR2: SGHRS and YFSETQ. The V end was cut by 4 bases, the J end by 0 bases, with 5 bases between. The chain's CDR3 is CASSAGSNQPQHF. The CDR3 nucleotides read TGCGCCAGCAGCGCGGGTAGCAATCAGCCCCAGCATTTT.

The chain employs TRBV7-2 and TRBJ1-5; no clear D. Trimming removed 2 bases from V and 3 bases from J, with 11 bases in between. This CDR3 is 15 amino acids long. Germline values: CDR1 SGHTA, CDR2 FQGNSA. The chain's CDR3 is CASSLSSQNNQPQHF. The DNA for the CDR3 is TGTGCCAGCAGCTTATCCAGTCAGAACAATCAGCCCCAGCATTTT. Full variable domain (rest looked up from reference TRBV7-2 and TRBJ1-5): GAGVSQSPSNKVTEKGKDVELRCDPISGHTALYWYRQSLGQGLEFLIYFQGNSAPDKSGLPSDRFSAERTGGSVSTLTIQRTQQEDSAVYLCASSLSSQNNQPQHFGDGTRLSIL.

This chain joins TRBV5-1 and TRBJ1-3, with unresolved D. Germline V gives CDR1 SGHRS, CDR2 YFSETQ. The CDR3 totals 14 residues. The ends were cut back, 7 bases at V and 0 bases at J, with 11 bases in the middle. DNA of the CDR3: TGCGCCAGCCGTTCGGGATACTCTGGAAACACCATATATTTT. Translating it yields CASRSGYSGNTIYF.